The 16 T cell receptor beta chains given below trace back to one sample, sequenced in a study of blood T cells in healthy people across ages. The second PCR ran 7 to 11 cycles with a sample-barcoded 5' primer and J-beta primers. TCRdb re-analysed the 5' RACE reads in MiXCR, keeping a single row per CDR3 protein. The top ten hold 23% of the sample, which has 1,800,000 or so distinct CDR3 sequences, about two fifths seen once. Material for sequencing was blood. These receptors came from a human donor in good health.

V and J are TRBV6-2 or TRBV6-3 and TRBJ2-3; TRBD2 is a possible D gene (6 bases). There are 19 residues in the CDR3. Germline V CDR1 and CDR2: MNHEY, SVGEGT. Trimming shortened V by 0 bases and J by 2 bases, and 21 bases separated the two germline ends. CDR3 region: CASSYSSRSPWGDTDTQYF. The CDR3 coding sequence is TGTGCCAGCAGTTACTCGAGTCGGTCCCCATGGGGGGACACAGATACGCAGTATTTT.

This clonotype was recorded once. The germline gene is not matched at one end of the junction; a read error may be the cause. This rearrangement joins TRBV20-1 to TRBJ2-1, with TRBD1 identical over 8 bases. This CDR3 region has 15 residues. Germline values: CDR1 DFQATT, CDR2 SNEGSKA (reference sequence). CDR3 nucleotide sequence: TGCAATGCTAGAACGTGGGACAGGCGGTACAATGAGCAGTTCTTC. The encoded protein is CNARTWDRRYNEQFF.

J is TRBJ1-4 and V is TRBV5-1; 11 bases agree with TRBD1. The V gene end was trimmed by 4 bases and the J gene end by 6 bases; junction bases not matched to a gene: 5. The length of the CDR3 is 15 residues. The germline CDR1 and CDR2 sequences are SGHRS and YFSETQ. This CDR3 reads CASSTGTGGDEKLFF. The CDR3 DNA sequence: TGCGCCAGCAGCACCGGGACAGGGGGAGATGAAAAACTGTTTTTT.

Concerning this clonotype: Germline and junction disagree at one end, which may indicate a read error. The chain uses TRBV5-1 and TRBJ1-2; possibly TRBD1 for D (6 bases). The CDR3 runs to 17 residues. In germline, CDR1 is SGHRS, CDR2 YFSETQ. This CDR3 reads CASSPLAGQQEGYGYTF. CDR3 coding DNA: TGCGCCAGCAGTCCCCTGGCCGGACAGCAAGAAGGATATGGTTACACCTTC.

This clonotype was counted many times. The chain uses TRBV28 and TRBJ1-2; no clear D. The CDR3 covers 12 residues. Per the germline V gene, CDR1 is MDHEN and CDR2 is SYDVKM. The V end was cut by 6 bases, the J end by 4 bases, with 9 bases between. CDR3 nucleotide sequence: TGTGCCAGCAGCCCCCAGTCCTATGGCTACACCTTC. The encoded protein is CASSPQSYGYTF.

The rearrangement uses TRBV7-3 and TRBJ2-3, with 9 bases fitting TRBD2. V trimming: 5 bases; J trimming: 6 bases; junction bases outside the gene matches: 12. CDR3 length: 16 amino acids. Per germline, CDR1 SGHTA and CDR2 FQGTGA. CDR3 amino acids: CASSGDIAGVQDTQYF. CDR3 nucleotide sequence: TGTGCCAGCAGCGGAGATATAGCGGGGGTCCAGGATACGCAGTATTTT.

This clonotype was counted between two and nine times. The chain carries TRBV2 and TRBJ1-1; D uncertain. CDR1 SNHLY and CDR2 FYNNEI come from the germline V gene. The CDR3 length is 16 residues. V was cut by 5 bases and J by 5 bases, with 21 bases left in between. CDR3 nucleotide sequence: TGTGCCAGCAGTCCCAGAAGGGCCCTAGGTACAACTGAAGCTTTCTTT. Translated: CASSPRRALGTTEAFF.

This chain joins TRBV7-9 and TRBJ1-4; the match to TRBD1 covers 9 bases. Per the germline V gene, CDR1 is SEHNR and CDR2 is FQNEAQ (reference sequence). The CDR3 totals 15 residues. Trimming removed 5 bases from V and 5 bases from J; junction bases left unmatched: 6. The CDR3 region is CASSTIGTGNEKLFF. DNA of the CDR3: TGTGCCAGCAGCACCATCGGGACAGGGAATGAAAAACTGTTTTTT.

This clonotype was seen a few times. The chain links TRBV29-1 to TRBJ1-3, with a weak D call TRBD1 (5 bases). The germline gives CDR1 SQVTM, CDR2 ANQGSEA. CDR3 length: 12 amino acids. The V end was cut by 5 bases, the J end by 0 bases, with 5 bases between. The CDR3 sequence: CSVTGSGNTIYF. In nucleotides, the CDR3 is TGCAGCGTTACAGGCTCTGGAAACACCATATATTTT.

A note on this clonotype: One end of the junction fails to match germline, which may point to a read error. CDR3 DNA: TGTGCCAACAGTCTAACACAGGGGGCAGCCTCCTCCTACGAGCAGTACTTC. This codes for CANSLTQGAASSYEQYF. The rearrangement joins TRBV6-1 to TRBJ2-5, with 9 bases matching TRBD1. Gene TRBJ2-7 matches the end of the DNA better, so the J call may be wrong. Germline CDR1 MNHNS, CDR2 SASEGT. The CDR3 contains 17 residues.

Turning to this clonotype: Being one base from a much bigger clone, this may be a read error. V is TRBV6-4 and J is TRBJ2-1; perhaps D is TRBD1 or TRBD2 (5 bases each). Germline loops: CDR1 MRHNA, CDR2 SNTAGT. V was pared by 6 bases and J by 13 bases, with 19 bases between. This CDR3 spans 13 amino acids. The CDR3 DNA reads as TGTGCCAGCAGCCGGGACCCCCAAGAGACCCAGTTCTTC. This sequence encodes CASSRDPQETQFF.

This chain joins TRBV9 and TRBJ2-6; D not resolved. V dropped 4 bases and J dropped 0 bases, with 14 bases sitting between them. CDR3 length: 17 amino acids. The germline CDR1 and CDR2 sequences are SGDLS and YYNGEE. The CDR3 coding sequence is TGTGCCAGCAGCTCTCACCCCAGTTCCTCTGGGGCCAACGTCCTGACTTTC. This translates into CASSSHPSSSGANVLTF.

The DNA for the CDR3 is TGTGCCAGCACCCTTGGGGGGGGGTTCGGCGAAGAGACCCAGTACTTC. The encoded protein is CASTLGGGFGEETQYF. The chain joins TRBV6-5 to TRBJ2-4; TRBD2 agrees at 7 bases. The J call may be in error: the DNA end matches TRBJ2-5 better. This CDR3 is built from 16 residues. CDR1 and CDR2 (germline): MNHEY, SVGAGI.

This chain uses TRBV5-6 with TRBJ1-1, with TRBD1 as a possible D gene (6 bases). Germline V gene sequence: CDR1 SGHDT, CDR2 YYEEEE. Trimming removed 5 bases at V and 4 bases at J, with 15 bases between. The CDR3 consists of 14 residues. CDR3 sequence (DNA): TGTGCCAGCAGAACCGGGACAAGGTCCACTGAAGCTTTCTTT. It yields the protein CASRTGTRSTEAFF.

The chain couples TRBV24-1 to TRBJ2-3, with D possibly matching TRBD2 (7 bases). The germline V gene encodes CDR1 KGHDR and CDR2 SFDVKD. The CDR3 contains 15 residues. V shed 9 bases and J shed 4 bases, with 19 bases lying between them. The DNA of the CDR3 is TGTGCCACCTCTGAAGGGGGGGGTCATGCAGATACGCAGTATTTT. Translated, it gives CATSEGGGHADTQYF.

The chain couples TRBV5-1 to TRBJ2-1, with a possible D match to TRBD1 (5 bases). Germline V lookup: CDR1 SGHRS, CDR2 YFSETQ. V lost 1 base, J lost 7 bases, and 12 bases lay in between. The CDR3 length is 14 residues. The CDR3 region is CASSLNAKGNEQFF. In DNA, the CDR3 is TGCGCCAGCAGCTTGAACGCGAAGGGGAATGAGCAGTTCTTC.